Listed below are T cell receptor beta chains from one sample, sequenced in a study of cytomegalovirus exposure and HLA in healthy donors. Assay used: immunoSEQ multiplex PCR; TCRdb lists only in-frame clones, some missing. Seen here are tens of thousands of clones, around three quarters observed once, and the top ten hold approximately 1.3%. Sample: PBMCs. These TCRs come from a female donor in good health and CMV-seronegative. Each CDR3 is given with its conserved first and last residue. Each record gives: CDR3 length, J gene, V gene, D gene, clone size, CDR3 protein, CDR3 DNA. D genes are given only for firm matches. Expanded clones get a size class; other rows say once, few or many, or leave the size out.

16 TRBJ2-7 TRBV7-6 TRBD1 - CASSLRPETGPYEQYF TGTGCCAGCAGCTTACGTCCCGAGACAGGGCCCTACGAGCAGTACTTC
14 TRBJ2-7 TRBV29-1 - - CSVRTRQDTYEQYF TGCAGCGTTCGAACGAGACAGGATACCTACGAGCAGTACTTC
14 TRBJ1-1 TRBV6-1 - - CASSESGVNTEAFF TGTGCCAGCAGTGAATCAGGCGTGAACACTGAAGCTTTCTTT
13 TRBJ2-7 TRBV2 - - CATSPGSTYEQYF TGTGCCACCAGTCCCGGGTCTACCTACGAGCAGTACTTC
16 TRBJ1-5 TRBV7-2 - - CASSLVGLRGTQPQHF TGTGCCAGCAGCTTAGTGGGGCTCAGGGGTACTCAGCCCCAGCATTTT
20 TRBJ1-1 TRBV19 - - CARKTSRVGVGVWMNTEAFF TGTGCCAGGAAAACTAGCCGGGTGGGGGTAGGGGTGTGGATGAACACTGAAGCTTTCTTT
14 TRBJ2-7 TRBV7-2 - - CASSQEHSLMEQYF TGTGCCAGCAGCCAAGAGCACAGCCTAATGGAGCAGTACTTC
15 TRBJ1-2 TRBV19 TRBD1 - CASSTPGQDEYGYTF TGTGCCAGTAGTACCCCCGGACAGGACGAATATGGCTACACCTTC
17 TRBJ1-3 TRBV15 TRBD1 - CATSRLGQAISGNTIYF TGTGCCACCAGCAGACTTGGACAGGCCATCTCTGGAAACACCATATATTTT
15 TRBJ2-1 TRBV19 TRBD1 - CASSPAGQDHNEQFF TGTGCCAGTAGTCCTGCGGGACAGGACCACAATGAGCAGTTCTTC
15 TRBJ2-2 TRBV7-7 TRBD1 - CASSTGQGATGELFF TGTGCTAGCAGCACCGGACAGGGGGCCACCGGGGAGCTGTTTTTT
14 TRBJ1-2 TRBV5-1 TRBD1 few CASSQTGDNYGYTF TGCGCCAGCAGTCAAACAGGGGATAACTATGGCTACACCTTC